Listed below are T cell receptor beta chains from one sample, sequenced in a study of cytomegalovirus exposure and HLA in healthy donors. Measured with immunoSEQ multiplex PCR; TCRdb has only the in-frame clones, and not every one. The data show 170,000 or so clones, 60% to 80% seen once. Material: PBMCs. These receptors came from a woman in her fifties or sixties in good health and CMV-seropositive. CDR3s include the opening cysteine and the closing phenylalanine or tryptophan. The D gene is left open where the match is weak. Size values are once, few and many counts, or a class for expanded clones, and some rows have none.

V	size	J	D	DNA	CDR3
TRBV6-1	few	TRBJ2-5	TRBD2	TGTGCCAGCAGACTAGCGGGGGGGCCCGGGGAGACCCAGTACTTC	CASRLAGGPGETQYF
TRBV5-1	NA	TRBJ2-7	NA	TGCGCCAGTGCGGTAGGGCAGGGGTACGAGCAGTACTTC	CASAVGQGYEQYF
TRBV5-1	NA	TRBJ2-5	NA	TGCGCCAGCATAGGGGAGGAAGAGACCCAGTACTTC	CASIGEEETQYF
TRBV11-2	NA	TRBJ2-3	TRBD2	TGTGCCAGCAGCTTAGGAACTAGCGGGGGAATCTCAGATACGCAGTATTTT	CASSLGTSGGISDTQYF
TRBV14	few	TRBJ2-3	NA	TGTGCCAGCAGCCATGCCCAGGGTAGGACAGATACGCAGTATTTT	CASSHAQGRTDTQYF
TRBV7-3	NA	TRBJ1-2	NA	TGTGCCAGCAGCTTAAATAAGGGGTTCAGCTATGGCTACACCTTC	CASSLNKGFSYGYTF
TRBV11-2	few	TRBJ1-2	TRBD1	TGTGCCAGCAGCTTAGGACAGGGCGACTATGGCTACACCTTC	CASSLGQGDYGYTF
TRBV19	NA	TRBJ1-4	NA	TGTGCCAGTAGTATAGGATCGGGGTGGGATGAAAAACTGTTTTTT	CASSIGSGWDEKLFF
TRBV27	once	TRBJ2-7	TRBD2	TGTGCCAGCCTTGGACTAGCGGGTGTCTCACTGTACGAGCAGTACTTC	CASLGLAGVSLYEQYF
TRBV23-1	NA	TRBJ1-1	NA	TGCGCCAGCAGCCGGGGAAAGGGGAACACTGAAGCTTTCTTT	CASSRGKGNTEAFF
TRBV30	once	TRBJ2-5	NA	TGTGCCTGGAGTGTACCACTAGCCGGACAAGAGACCCAGTACTTC	CAWSVPLAGQETQYF
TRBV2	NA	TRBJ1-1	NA	TGTGCCAGCAGTGGACTTTTGAACACTGAAGCTTTCTTT	CASSGLLNTEAFF
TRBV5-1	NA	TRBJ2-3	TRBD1	TGCGCCAGCAGCCCAGGACAGGAGACAGATACGCAGTATTTT	CASSPGQETDTQYF
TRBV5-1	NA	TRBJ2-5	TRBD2	TGCGCCAGCAGCTCTGCGGGGGGGCTGGAGACCCAGTACTTC	CASSSAGGLETQYF
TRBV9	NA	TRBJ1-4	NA	TGTGCCAGCCCGAGGGTTGAGGCTGAAAAACTGTTTTTT	CASPRVEAEKLFF
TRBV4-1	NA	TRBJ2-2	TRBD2	TGCGCCAGCAGCCATTTCGGGCTAGCGGGGGTAAACAAAGGCGGGGAGCTGTTTTTT	CASSHFGLAGVNKGGELFF
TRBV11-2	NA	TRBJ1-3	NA	TGTGCCAGCAGCTCGAAAGACAGAGGAAACACCATATATTTT	CASSSKDRGNTIYF
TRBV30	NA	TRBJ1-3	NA	TGTGCCTGGGCGAAACCCGACAGGATCTCTGGAAACACCATATATTTT	CAWAKPDRISGNTIYF
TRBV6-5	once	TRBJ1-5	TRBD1	TGTGCCAGCAGGACAGGGGTTGATCAGCCCCAGCATTTT	CASRTGVDQPQHF
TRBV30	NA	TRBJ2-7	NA	TGTGCCTGGACTCAGGGGCTCTCCTACGAGCAGTACTTC	CAWTQGLSYEQYF
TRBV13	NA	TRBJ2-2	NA	TGTGCCAGCAGCAACCGGGACTTTAACACCGGGGAGCTGTTTTTT	CASSNRDFNTGELFF
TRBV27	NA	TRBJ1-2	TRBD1	TGTGCCAGCAGTGGGACAGGGACCTCCTATGGCTACACCTTC	CASSGTGTSYGYTF
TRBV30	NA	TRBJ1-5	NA	TGTGCCTGGACTCCGGGATTTAGCAATCAGCCCCAGCATTTT	CAWTPGFSNQPQHF
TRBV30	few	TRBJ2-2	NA	TGTGCCTGGACCCTAACCGGGGAGCTGTTTTTT	CAWTLTGELFF
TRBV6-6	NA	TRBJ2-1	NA	TGTGCCAGCAGTTTCGGGACTCATGAGCAGTTCTTC	CASSFGTHEQFF
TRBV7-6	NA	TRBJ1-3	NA	TGTGCCAGCAGCGACACAGGGTTCTCTGGAAACACCATATATTTT	CASSDTGFSGNTIYF
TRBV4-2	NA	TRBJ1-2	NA	TGTGCCAGCAGCCAAGACAGGACAGCTAACTATGGCTACACCTTC	CASSQDRTANYGYTF
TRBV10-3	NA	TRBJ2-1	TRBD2	TGTGCCATCAGTGGGGTAGCGGGGGGGATAATAAGGAGCAATGAGCAGTTCTTC	CAISGVAGGIIRSNEQFF
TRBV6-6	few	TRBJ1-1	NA	TGTGCCAGCATCAGGACTGCTTATGAAGCTTTCTTT	CASIRTAYEAFF
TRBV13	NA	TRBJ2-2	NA	TGTGCCAGCAGCGCGAGGGCGGGGCCGACCACCGGGGAGCTGTTTTTT	CASSARAGPTTGELFF
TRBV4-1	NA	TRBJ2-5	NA	TGCGCCAGCAGCCAAGGGGACTCGGAGCAGTACTTC	CASSQGDSEQYF
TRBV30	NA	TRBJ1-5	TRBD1	TGTGCCTGGTCGACAGGGGGCAATCAGCCCCAGCATTTT	CAWSTGGNQPQHF